This T cell receptor (beta chain) emerged from a study of cytomegalovirus exposure and HLA in healthy donors (dated by TCRdb to the late 2010s). For the wider study: An earlier analysis of several hundred of the donors reported under 300 Gb of sequence data and around 100 million unique TCR beta sequences obtained from approximately 180 million T cells. Besides the first cohort of around 670 subjects, a separate validation cohort made up of roughly 120 different subjects was used. About five DR-DQ haplotypes were handled as single units for association and clustering, since linkage in the cohort was strong. Around 330 gigabases of sequencing data and around 85 million unique TCR sequences made up an early release that covered approximately 650 HLA-typed donors. The number of donors typed differed by locus, with about 629-630 for A, B, C, DRB1 and DQB1, around 500 for DQA1, about 610 for DPA1, and some 440 for DPB1. The study used immunosequencing to profile the T cell repertoires of around 600 subjects and linked those repertoires to cytomegalovirus serostatus. Both class I and class II loci were covered by HLA typing, at four-digit resolution. The aim of the study was to test whether cataloging public T cell receptors could identify signatures of past pathogen exposure. High-throughput TCR immunosequencing, statistical association of individual TCRs with disease status, and machine learning were combined to predict cytomegalovirus infection status. All discovery cohort repertoires had been generated using a single sequencing platform. Donor age, sex, ethnicity and CMV serostatus were compiled alongside the repertoire data. In a later analysis, previously published TCR beta repertoires from 666 donors were re-analyzed and high-resolution HLA genotyping was added so that TCR occurrence patterns could be studied. Rather than using new phenotypic data, the later analysis identified candidate immune exposures from TCR beta sequences and from how often those sequences occurred across donors. An earlier analysis of approximately 630 of the donors applied high-throughput TCR beta sequencing to assess whether each TCR beta V gene segment acted as functional or pseudogenic. The genetic ancestry cluster associated with self-reported Caucasian donors included over 80% of the roughly 410 genotyped donors. Genome-wide SNP genotypes for about 65% of the roughly 700 donors were used in a later genetic analysis, which treated that subset as a discovery cohort. On average, roughly 250,000 unique TCR beta nucleotide sequences were sequenced per donor among 350 to 400 genotyped donors of the cohort, with about 19% of those sequences being non-productive.

Here is what the overall study found, with its caveats: In a later analysis, HLA-associated TCR beta chains showed more clonal expansion and lower generation probabilities than non-associated chains that were equally common. An association between a missense DCLRE1C variant and V-gene and J-gene trimming of TCR beta chains was found in a later genetic analysis and replicated in an independent cohort. A later analysis found that TCR association rates varied across HLA loci, with DRB1 alleles showing the most associated TCRs and HLA-C alleles the fewest. This cohort had only TCR beta chains sequenced, and the lack of alpha or paired-chain data limited which features could be detected. A later genetic analysis reported fewer N-insertions in productive TCRs among donors in an Asian-associated ancestry cluster than the roughly 720-donor mean. Broadly in line with IMGT annotations, most TCR beta V segments showed up in productive rearrangements about 87% or about 30% of the time in an earlier analysis of approximately 600 of the donors. Linkage disequilibrium might explain the correlated functional status among segregating V segments, but an unknown experimental factor could not be excluded. According to a later analysis, parvovirus B19, influenza, CMV and Epstein-Barr virus appeared linked to several top co-occurrence clusters. In the study, some 160 TCR beta chains were listed as associated with cytomegalovirus. Most TCR sequences were observed very rarely across donors, whereas some public TCRs were present in many individuals. Three of the identified cytomegalovirus-associated TCR beta chains were confirmed in vitro to be specific for cytomegalovirus antigens. Strong co-occurrence of HLA alleles, especially DR and DQ, made assigning TCR associations to individual alleles difficult. The earlier analysis of 587 of the donors excluded some 15 rarely observed V segments, including chromosome 9 orphons, because counts were too low. A later analysis found that most CMV-associated TCR beta chains appeared HLA-restricted, with HLA associations seemingly driven largely by CMV exposure. The 87-base-pair reads could not distinguish some IMGT-functional V segments, including TRBV6-2 and TRBV6-3, so those segments were excluded. For the cohort, immune exposure information was limited to CMV serostatus. A group of highly shared sequence variants was considered likely to be a technical artifact of the sequencing pipeline. A further reported finding was that TCR beta sequences accurately predicted the HLA-A and HLA-B alleles for most subjects in the first cohort. Roughly uniform sequencing depth across donors was assumed in presence/absence analyses, although this assumption may not hold. Because HLA typing was missing for some donors at each locus, association tests included only the typed subset. It was suggested by the authors that the approach could potentially be generalized to other disease states and immunological phenotypes. The classifier was reported to diagnose cytomegalovirus status with high specificity and sensitivity in both the original cohort and the validation cohort. A later analysis associated around 16,000 TCR beta sequences with specific HLA alleles at a false discovery rate of 0.05.

Receptors were amplified or captured by the immunoSEQ multiplex PCR assay. A mixture of 60 forward primers for TCR Vbeta segments and 13 reverse primers for TCR Jbeta segments was used in the multiplex PCR. The CDR3 region of rearranged TCR beta genes was amplified from genomic DNA with a multiplex PCR assay. The amplified TCR beta libraries were sequenced on the Illumina HiSeq System as 87-base-pair reads. Regarding the original processing steps: A later analysis tallied 80 million to 95 million unique TCR beta chains across the 666 repertoires, and about 10 million of those chains were shared by two or more donors. To remove PCR and sequencing errors, raw reads were error-corrected and collapsed into unique sequences using a nearest-neighbor algorithm that merged closely related sequences. V, D and J gene segments were assigned by aligning CDR3 sequences to IMGT reference sequences. Each retained sequence needed at least a six-nucleotide match to both a V gene segment and a J gene segment. A rearrangement counted as productive if the CDR3 had no stop codons and remained in frame with V and J, and every other rearrangement counted as non-productive. CDR3 was defined by IMGT convention, running from the second conserved V-encoded cysteine to the conserved J-encoded phenylalanine. The earlier analysis of more than 450 of the donors excluded sequences that lacked an unambiguous match to a single V gene segment. In an earlier analysis of some 590 of the donors, a V segment was called functional when productive rearrangements were above 56.7%, and segregating when the standard deviation between donors exceeded 5%. To diagnose cytomegalovirus status from the catalog of TCR beta chain sequences, a statistical classification framework was built. In a later analysis, V and J genes were assigned by comparing TCR nucleotide sequences against IMGT/GENE-DB human TR gene sequences. A later analysis assigned CDR3 sequences and most-parsimonious VDJ recombination scenarios with the TCRdist pipeline. A later analysis defined each TCR beta chain by its CDR3 amino acid sequence plus V-gene family, and excluded reads lacking a unique V-gene family. As a way to deal with suspected cross-contamination and a sequencing artifact, a later analysis dropped nearly 600 nucleotide sequences that were highly shared and had low generation probability. In a later analysis, a clonal expansion index was calculated for each public chain from normalized within-repertoire ranks of inferred template counts. Generation probabilities in a later analysis came from a VDJ recombination model fitted to out-of-frame rearrangements, and those results were checked against IGoR. Hypergeometric tests were used in a later analysis to score TCR-TCR, TCR-HLA and TCR-CMV co-occurrence, with a repertoire-size bias correction applied to the TCR pairs. A later analysis estimated false discovery rates by permuting HLA or CMV assignments 20 times. A later analysis grouped co-occurring TCRs with DBSCAN, adding TCRdist sequence similarity when clustering within HLA-allele-positive subsets. Co-occurrence clustering excluded repertoires with fewer than 30,000 or more than 120,000 public chains, plus five with anomalous nucleotide sharing. TCRdb obtained this table from immuneACCESS and retained in-frame rearrangements with V and J assigned. These tables miss some clones; where compared with another copy, unresolved V genes account for less than half of the shortfall, and the remainder is unexplained. V and J calls and clone size are those listed in that table; D and trimming were worked out from the DNA. The sample records about 160,000 clones, around four fifths of which are singletons. Around 1.6% of the sample lies in the top ten.

A remark on this clone: Its antigen specificity is not known. No base qualities exist here, and no much larger clone lies one base off it.

CDR1 and CDR2 are drawn from the germline V gene (reference sequence): SEHNR, FQNEAQ. The CDR3, from cysteine to phenylalanine, totals 11 residues. Only CDR3 DNA remains: 33 bases, in frame from the first base. In total, over 600 healthy bone marrow donors made up the cohort. At the time of sampling, every cohort member was nominally healthy, though immune exposures that went unrecorded were likely present. The donor tested CMV seronegative and was one of the 352 seronegative cohort members. A peripheral blood sample was collected from each donor, and TCR beta sequencing was performed on peripheral blood mononuclear cells. Genomic DNA extraction from the blood cell samples was performed with the Qiagen DNeasy Blood Extraction Kit.

This sequence was found in a young woman in good health and CMV-seronegative. Input material: PBMCs. This receptor chain uses TRBV7-9 and TRBJ2-5; too little of a D gene remains to name it. The J call is uncertain, as TRBJ2-7 better fits the DNA end. The DNA reads as follows: TGTGCCAGCAGCTTTGCGAGCGAGCAGTACTTC. The resulting protein is CASSFASEQYF.